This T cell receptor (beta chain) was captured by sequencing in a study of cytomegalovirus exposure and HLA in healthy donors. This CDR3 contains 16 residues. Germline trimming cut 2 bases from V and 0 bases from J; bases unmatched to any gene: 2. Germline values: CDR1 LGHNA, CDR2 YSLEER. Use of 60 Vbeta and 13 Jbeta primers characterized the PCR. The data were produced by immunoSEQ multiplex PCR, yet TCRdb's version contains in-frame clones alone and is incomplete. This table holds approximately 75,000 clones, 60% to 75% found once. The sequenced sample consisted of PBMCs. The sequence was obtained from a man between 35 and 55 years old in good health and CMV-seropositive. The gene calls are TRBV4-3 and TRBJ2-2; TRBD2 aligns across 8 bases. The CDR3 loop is CASSQYSGANTGELFF. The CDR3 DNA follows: TGCGCCAGCAGCCAATATAGCGGGGCGAACACCGGGGAGCTGTTTTTT.